This T cell receptor (beta chain) was found in a study of blood T cell repertoires in COVID-19 (dated by TCRdb to 2019 to 2021). General notes on the study: Collaborator samples came from the United States, Italy and Spain and covered acute and convalescent phases of COVID-19. A freely available public database, intended as a resource for researchers studying the immune response to SARS-CoV-2, is where the repertoires were released. Deeply sampled blood TCRbeta repertoires from subjects exposed to, actively infected with, or recovered from COVID-19 were included in the dataset. HLA class I and class II types, where available, came from metadata supplied by the sample provider rather than from assay-based typing. Sample metadata almost always included a de-identified subject ID, COVID-19 status, age in years and sex. The samples were drawn from two sources: the first 160 participants of the ongoing ImmuneRACE study, and fewer than 1,500 subjects contributed by 6 global collaborators. The prospective study material was composed of cDNA or gDNA derived from T cells, B-cell-depleted T cells, or PBMCs.

Concerning this clone: This receptor's antigen is unknown. Base qualities are not provided; no much larger clone lies one nucleotide away.

General conclusions and limits of the study: Clinical and demographic metadata were provided uncurated, with the amount varying by source and participant.

The immunoSEQ Assay, a bias-controlled multiplex PCR, was used to amplify TCRbeta CDR3 regions from genomic DNA. Per the original workflow: Within the assay, amplification of reference gene primers was used to estimate how many nucleated cells each sample contained. To quantify the absolute abundance of each unique TCRbeta CDR3 rearrangement, sequence reads were collapsed and filtered. For each sample, productive Simpson clonality was calculated as the square root of Simpson's diversity index across productive rearrangements. TCRdb mirrors the immuneACCESS table, restricted to in-frame sequences. Some clones are absent from its copies; in checked studies, under half trace to an unresolved V gene, and the reason for the others is unknown. D and trimming were read from the DNA, whereas the V and J calls and clone size are those reported in that table. The table for this sample lists 250,000 to 350,000 clones; about 87% of them were counted only once. The top ten clonotypes cover 8.9% of the sample.

In the prospective study, participants were 18 to 89 years old, resided in about two dozen geographic areas of the United States, and were enrolled through a virtual design. Cohort assignment in the prospective study relied on participant-reported clinical history from a screening survey and a study questionnaire. For ImmuneRACE Cohort 3, a participant was defined as recovered based on two consecutive negative NP/OP PCR tests, clearance by a healthcare professional, or resolution of symptoms. Mobile phlebotomists in the prospective study collected whole blood, serum and a nasopharyngeal or oropharyngeal swab from every participant. Prospective study participants could optionally give additional blood draws and questionnaires over an approximately 2-month period. Blood samples from the prospective study were shipped frozen or at room temperature prior to DNA extraction. What was sequenced was PBMCs or T cells enriched from blood (not recorded which). This sequence was found in a woman aged 18-30 years who had recovered from COVID-19.

The DNA sequence is TGCGCCAGCAGCTTGCTTCCGCCACTAGCGGGGGGCTCCACAGATACGCAGTATTTT. It encodes CASSLLPPLAGGSTDTQYF. Recombination connected TRBV5-1 to TRBJ2-3, and TRBD2 matches 12 of the central bases. Relative to germline, V is missing 1 base and J is missing 2 bases, with 11 bases of the junction outside any gene match. The CDR3 numbers 19 residues from cysteine through phenylalanine. Solely the CDR3 DNA is kept, with 57 bases framed from the first base. CDR1 and CDR2, looked up from the germline V gene, are SGHRS and YFSETQ.